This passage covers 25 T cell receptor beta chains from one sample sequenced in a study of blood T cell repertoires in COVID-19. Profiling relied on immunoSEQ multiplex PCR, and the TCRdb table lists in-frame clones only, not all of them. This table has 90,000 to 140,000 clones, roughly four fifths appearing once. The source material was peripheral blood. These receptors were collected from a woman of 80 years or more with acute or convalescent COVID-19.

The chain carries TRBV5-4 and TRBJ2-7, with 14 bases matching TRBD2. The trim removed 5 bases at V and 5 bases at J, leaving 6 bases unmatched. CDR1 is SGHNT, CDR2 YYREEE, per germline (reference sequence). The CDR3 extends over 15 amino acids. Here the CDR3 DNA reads TGTGCCAGCAGACCGGGACTAGCGGGAGATCACGAGCAGTACTTC. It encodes CASRPGLAGDHEQYF.

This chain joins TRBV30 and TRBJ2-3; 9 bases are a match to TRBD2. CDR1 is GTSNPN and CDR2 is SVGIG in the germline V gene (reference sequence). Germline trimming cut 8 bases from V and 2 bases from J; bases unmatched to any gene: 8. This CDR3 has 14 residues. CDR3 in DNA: TGTGCCAGGGCTAGCGGGGATTACACAGATACGCAGTATTTT. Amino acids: CARASGDYTDTQYF.

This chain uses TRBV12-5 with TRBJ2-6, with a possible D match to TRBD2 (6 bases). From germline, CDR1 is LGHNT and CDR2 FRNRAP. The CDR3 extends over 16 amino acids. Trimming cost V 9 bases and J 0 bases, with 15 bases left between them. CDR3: CASSYGTPSGANVLTF. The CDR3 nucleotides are TGTGCTAGCTCCTACGGGACTCCCTCTGGGGCCAACGTCCTGACTTTC.

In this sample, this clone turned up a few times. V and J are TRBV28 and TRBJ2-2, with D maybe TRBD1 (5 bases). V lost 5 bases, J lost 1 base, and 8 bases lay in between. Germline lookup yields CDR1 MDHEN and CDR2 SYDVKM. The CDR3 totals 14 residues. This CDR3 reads CASSRTLNTGELFF. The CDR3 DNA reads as TGTGCCAGCAGTAGGACATTGAACACCGGGGAGCTGTTTTTT.

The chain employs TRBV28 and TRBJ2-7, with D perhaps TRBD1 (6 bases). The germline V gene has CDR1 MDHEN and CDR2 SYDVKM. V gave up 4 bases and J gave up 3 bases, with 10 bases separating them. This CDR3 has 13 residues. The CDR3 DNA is TGTGCCAGCAGTTCAGGACAGCTCTACGAGCAGTACTTC. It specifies CASSSGQLYEQYF.

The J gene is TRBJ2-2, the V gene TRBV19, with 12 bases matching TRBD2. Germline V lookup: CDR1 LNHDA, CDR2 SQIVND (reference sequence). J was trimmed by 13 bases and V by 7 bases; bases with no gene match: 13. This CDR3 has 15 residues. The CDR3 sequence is CASTRGTSGPERLFF. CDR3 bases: TGTGCCAGTACCCGAGGGACTAGCGGGCCCGAACGGCTGTTTTTT.

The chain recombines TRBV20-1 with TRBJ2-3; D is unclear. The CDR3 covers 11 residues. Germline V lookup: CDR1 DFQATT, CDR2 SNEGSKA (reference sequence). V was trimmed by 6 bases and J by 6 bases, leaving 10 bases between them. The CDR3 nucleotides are TGCAGTGCCGAGACTGGGGATACGCAGTATTTT. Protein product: CSAETGDTQYF.

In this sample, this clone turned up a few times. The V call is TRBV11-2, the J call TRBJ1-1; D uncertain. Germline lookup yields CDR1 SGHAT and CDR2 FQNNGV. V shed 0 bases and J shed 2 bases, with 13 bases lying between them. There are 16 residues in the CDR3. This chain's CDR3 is CASSLDHRRPNTEAFF. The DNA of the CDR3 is TGTGCCAGCAGCTTAGATCACCGGAGACCAAACACTGAAGCTTTCTTT.

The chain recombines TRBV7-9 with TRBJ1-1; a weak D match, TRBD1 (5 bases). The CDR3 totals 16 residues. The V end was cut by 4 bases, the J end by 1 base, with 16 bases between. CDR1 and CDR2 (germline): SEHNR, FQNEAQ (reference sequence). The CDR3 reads CASSSQGGTGNTEAFF. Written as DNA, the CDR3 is TGTGCCAGCAGCTCTCAGGGAGGGACGGGGAACACTGAAGCTTTCTTT.

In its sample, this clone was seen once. The CDR3 here is CASSLSPGNTEAFF. CDR3 DNA: TGCGCCAGCAGCTTGTCCCCAGGGAACACTGAAGCTTTCTTT. This chain links TRBV5-1 with TRBJ1-1; D is unresolved. Germline V gives CDR1 SGHRS, CDR2 YFSETQ. The CDR3 has 14 residues. V gave up 1 base and J gave up 1 base, with 8 bases separating them.

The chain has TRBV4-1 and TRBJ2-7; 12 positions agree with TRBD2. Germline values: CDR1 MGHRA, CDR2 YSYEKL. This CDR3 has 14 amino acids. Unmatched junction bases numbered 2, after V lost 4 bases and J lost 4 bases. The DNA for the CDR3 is TGCGCCAGCAGCCCCGGACTAGCGGGATACGAGCAGTACTTC. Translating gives CASSPGLAGYEQYF.

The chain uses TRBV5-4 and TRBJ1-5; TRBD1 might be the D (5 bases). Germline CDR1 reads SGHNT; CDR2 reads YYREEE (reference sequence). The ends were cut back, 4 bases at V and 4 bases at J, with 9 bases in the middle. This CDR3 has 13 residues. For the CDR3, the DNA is TGTGCCAGCAGCCCTGGGGGGAATCAGCCCCAGCATTTT. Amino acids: CASSPGGNQPQHF.

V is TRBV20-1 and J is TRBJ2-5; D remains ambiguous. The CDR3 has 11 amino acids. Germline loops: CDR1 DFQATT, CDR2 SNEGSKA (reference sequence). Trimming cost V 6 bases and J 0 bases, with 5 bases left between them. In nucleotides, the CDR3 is TGCAGTGCACAGAACCAAGAGACCCAGTACTTC. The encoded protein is CSAQNQETQYF.

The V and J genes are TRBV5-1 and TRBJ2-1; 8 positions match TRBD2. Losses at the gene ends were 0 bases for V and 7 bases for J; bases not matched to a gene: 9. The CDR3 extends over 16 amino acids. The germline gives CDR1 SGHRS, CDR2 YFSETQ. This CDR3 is CASSLAPSGSLNEQFF. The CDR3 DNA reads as TGCGCCAGCAGCTTGGCCCCCAGCGGGAGTTTGAATGAGCAGTTCTTC.

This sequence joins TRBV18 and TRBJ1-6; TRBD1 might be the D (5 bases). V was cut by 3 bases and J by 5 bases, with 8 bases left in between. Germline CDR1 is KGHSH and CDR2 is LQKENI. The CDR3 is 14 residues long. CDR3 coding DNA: TGTGCCAGCTCACCGGACACGGATAATTCACCCCTCCACTTT. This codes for CASSPDTDNSPLHF.

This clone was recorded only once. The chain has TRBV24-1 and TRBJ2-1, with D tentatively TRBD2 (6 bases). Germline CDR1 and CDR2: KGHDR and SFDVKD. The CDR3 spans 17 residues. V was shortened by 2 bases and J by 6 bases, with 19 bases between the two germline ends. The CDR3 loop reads CATSDSGRGSRGNEQFF. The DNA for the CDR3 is TGTGCCACCAGTGATTCAGGTCGGGGGTCGAGAGGCAATGAGCAGTTCTTC.

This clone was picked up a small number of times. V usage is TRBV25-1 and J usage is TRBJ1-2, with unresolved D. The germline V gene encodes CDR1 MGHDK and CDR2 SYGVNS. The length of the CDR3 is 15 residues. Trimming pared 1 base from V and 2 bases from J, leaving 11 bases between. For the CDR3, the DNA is TGTGCCAGCAGTGAATCAAACCCGCGCAACTATGGCTACACCTTC. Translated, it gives CASSESNPRNYGYTF.

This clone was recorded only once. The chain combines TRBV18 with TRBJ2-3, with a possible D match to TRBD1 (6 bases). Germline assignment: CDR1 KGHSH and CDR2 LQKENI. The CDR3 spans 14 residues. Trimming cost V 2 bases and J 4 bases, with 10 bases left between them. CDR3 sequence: CASSPNTGSDTQYF. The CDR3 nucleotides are TGTGCCAGCTCACCAAATACAGGGTCAGATACGCAGTATTTT.

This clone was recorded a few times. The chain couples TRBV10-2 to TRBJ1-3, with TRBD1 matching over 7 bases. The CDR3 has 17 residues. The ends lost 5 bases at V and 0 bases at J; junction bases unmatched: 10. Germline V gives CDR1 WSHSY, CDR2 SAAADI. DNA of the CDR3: TGCGCCAGCAGTAGAATGGGACAGAGAAGCTCTGGAAACACCATATATTTT. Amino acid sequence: CASSRMGQRSSGNTIYF.

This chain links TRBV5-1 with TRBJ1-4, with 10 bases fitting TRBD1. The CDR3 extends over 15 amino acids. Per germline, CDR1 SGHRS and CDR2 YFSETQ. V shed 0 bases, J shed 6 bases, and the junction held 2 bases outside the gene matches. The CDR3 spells CASSLAGTGDEKLFF. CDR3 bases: TGCGCCAGCAGCTTGGCCGGGACAGGGGATGAAAAACTGTTTTTT.

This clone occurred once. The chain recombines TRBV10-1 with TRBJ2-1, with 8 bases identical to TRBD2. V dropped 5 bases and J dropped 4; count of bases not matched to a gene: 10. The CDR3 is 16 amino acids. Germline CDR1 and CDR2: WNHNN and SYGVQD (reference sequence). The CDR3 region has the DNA TGCGCCAGCAGTAAACTCAGCGGGAGTCCATACAATGAGCAGTTCTTC. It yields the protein CASSKLSGSPYNEQFF.

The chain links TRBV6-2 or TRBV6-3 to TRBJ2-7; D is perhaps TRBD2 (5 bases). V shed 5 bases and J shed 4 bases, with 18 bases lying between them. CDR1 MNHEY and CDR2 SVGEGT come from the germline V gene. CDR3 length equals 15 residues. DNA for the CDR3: TGTGCCAGCAGTAAGGACTGGGCTCGGTTTTACGAGCAGTACGTC. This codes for CASSKDWARFYEQYV.

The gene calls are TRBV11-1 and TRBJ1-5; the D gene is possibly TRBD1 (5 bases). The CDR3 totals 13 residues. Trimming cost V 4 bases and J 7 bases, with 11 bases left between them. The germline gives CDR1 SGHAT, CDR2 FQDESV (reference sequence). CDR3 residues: CASSSGGRQPQHF. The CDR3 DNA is TGTGCCAGCAGCTCCGGGGGGAGACAGCCCCAGCATTTT.

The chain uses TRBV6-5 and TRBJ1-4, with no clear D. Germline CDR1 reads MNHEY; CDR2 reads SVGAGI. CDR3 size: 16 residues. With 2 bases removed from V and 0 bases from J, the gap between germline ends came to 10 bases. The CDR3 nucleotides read TGTGCCAGCAGTTACGACGCGGGAACAACTAATGAAAAACTGTTTTTT. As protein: CASSYDAGTTNEKLFF.

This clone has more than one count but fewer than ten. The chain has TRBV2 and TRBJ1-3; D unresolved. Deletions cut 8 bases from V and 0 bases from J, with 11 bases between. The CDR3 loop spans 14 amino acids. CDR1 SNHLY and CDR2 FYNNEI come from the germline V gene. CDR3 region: CASGTGSSGNTIYF. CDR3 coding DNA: TGTGCCAGCGGAACCGGGTCCTCTGGAAACACCATATATTTT.